One sample yielded the 22 T cell receptor beta chains listed below, sequenced in a study of beta chain features in type 1 diabetes. Every isolated RNA sample was fully reverse transcribed, so sequencing captured expressed TCRB transcripts. The protocol was immunoSEQ multiplex PCR, while the TCRdb copy is restricted to in-frame clones and leaves out a portion. This sample has hundreds of thousands of clones, with around 15% found just once. Broader study findings: In all four CD4+ subsets, TCRB CDR3 length was significantly, moderately reduced in type 1 diabetes.

For these receptors, no antigen is known. Sequenced input: naive CD4+ T cells from blood. The receptors come from a man aged 18 to 30 with type 1 diabetes.

This clone was detected a few times. The junction and the germline gene differ at one end; a read error may be behind it. CDR3 sequence (DNA): TGTGCCTGGAGTGTAGAGGGTTCCACCAGGGACTTC. Encoded protein: CAWSVEGSTRDF. The chain uses TRBV30 and TRBJ2-7, with D perhaps assigned TRBD1 or TRBD2 (5 bases each). Germline CDR1 GTSNPN, CDR2 SVGIG (reference sequence). This CDR3 has 12 residues.

This clone was observed a few times. This chain connects TRBV30 to TRBJ2-7; D is unclear. This CDR3 has 13 residues. CDR1 is GTSNPN, CDR2 SVGIG, per germline (reference sequence). V gave up 0 bases and J gave up 0 bases, with 6 bases separating them. The chain's CDR3 is CAWSVHASYEQYF. The CDR3 nucleotides read TGTGCCTGGAGTGTACACGCCTCCTACGAGCAGTACTTC. Drawing the rest from reference TRBV30 and TRBJ2-7, the complete variable domain is SQTIHQWPATLVQPVGSPLSLECTVEGTSNPNLYWYRQAAGRGLQLLFYSVGIGQISSEVPQNLSASRPQDRQFILSSKKLLLSDSGFYLCAWSVHASYEQYFGPGTRLTVT.

V gene TRBV2 combines with J gene TRBJ1-2; TRBD1 matches at 7 bases. From germline, CDR1 is SNHLY and CDR2 FYNNEI. Trimming cost V 6 bases and J 11 bases; bases outside gene matches: 15. This CDR3 region has 14 residues. The DNA for the CDR3 is TGTGCCAGCAGGGATAAACGGGACAGCGTAGGATACACCTTC. As protein: CASRDKRDSVGYTF.

There are a few counts of this clone. The chain links TRBV7-2 to TRBJ2-2; TRBD1 aligns across 7 bases. This CDR3 comprises 15 residues. Germline loops: CDR1 SGHTA, CDR2 FQGNSA. V lost 3 bases and J lost 5; bases outside the gene matches: 6. The CDR3 coding sequence is TGTGCCAGCAGCTTGTACAGGGGCCATACCGGGGAGCTGTTTTTT. Translating gives CASSLYRGHTGELFF.

This clone appeared a few times. J is TRBJ2-5 and V is TRBV4-1, with 8 bases matching TRBD2. This CDR3 region has 16 residues. Germline-derived CDR1 and CDR2 are MGHRA and YSYEKL. V trimming: 2 bases; J trimming: 5 bases; junction bases outside the gene matches: 10. This CDR3 reads CASSQSGLALGETQYF. CDR3 in DNA: TGCGCCAGCAGCCAAAGTGGACTAGCCCTTGGGGAGACCCAGTACTTC.

A few counts support this clone. CDR3 residues: CATSRDRGGGSQLFF. For the CDR3, the DNA is TGTGCCACCAGCAGAGATCGCGGTGGCGGCAGTCAACTGTTTTTT. This sequence joins TRBV15 and TRBJ1-4, with D unresolved. The V end lost 0 bases, the J end lost 12 bases, and 17 bases lay between the germline ends. The CDR3 is 15 residues long. Per germline, CDR1 LNHNV and CDR2 YYDKDF (reference sequence). Full variable domain (outside the CDR3, taken from reference TRBV15 and TRBJ1-4): DAMVIQNPRYQVTQFGKPVTLSCSQTLNHNVMYWYQQKSSQAPKLLFHYYDKDFNNEADTPDNFQSRRPNTSFCFLDIRSPGLGDTAMYLCATSRDRGGGSQLFFGSGTQLSVL.

This clone has just a few counts. The chain couples TRBV23-1 to TRBJ1-5, with D perhaps TRBD1 (5 bases). Being an ORF, TRBV23-1 has a function that is uncertain. This CDR3 is built from 14 residues. Trimming left V 6 bases short and J 0 bases short, with 9 bases between. This CDR3 is CASRGRYSNQPQHF. The CDR3 nucleotides read TGCGCCAGCAGGGGACGGTATAGCAATCAGCCCCAGCATTTT.

This sequence joins TRBV2 and TRBJ2-3; D uncertain. There are 13 residues in the CDR3. The V gene lost 6 bases and the J gene lost 6 bases, with 13 bases spanning the gap. Germline loops: CDR1 SNHLY, CDR2 FYNNEI. This CDR3 is CASRYPPVDTQYF. CDR3 in DNA: TGTGCCAGCAGATACCCCCCCGTCGATACGCAGTATTTT. Combining the CDR3 with reference TRBV2 and TRBJ2-3 gives the whole variable domain EPEVTQTPSHQVTQMGQEVILRCVPISNHLYFYWYRQILGQKVEFLVSFYNNEISEKSEIFDDQFSVERPDGSNFTLKIRSTKLEDSAMYFCASRYPPVDTQYFGPGTRLTVL.

The table lists this clone with a few counts. CDR3 in amino acids: CAISGSSGPYNEQFF. The DNA for the CDR3 is TGTGCCATCAGTGGGTCTAGCGGGCCCTACAATGAGCAGTTCTTC. This chain uses TRBV10-3 with TRBJ2-1; TRBD2 agrees at 8 bases. Germline V gene data show CDR1 as ENHRY and CDR2 as SYGVKD. CDR3 length: 15 residues. The trim removed 4 bases at V and 2 bases at J, leaving 4 bases unmatched.

The chain combines TRBV6-1 with TRBJ2-2, with 7 bases matching TRBD1. With V trimmed by 6 bases and J by 4 bases, 8 bases remained unmatched. The CDR3 contains 15 residues. Per germline, CDR1 MNHNS and CDR2 SASEGT. CDR3 sequence: CASRRRQGTTGELFF. The CDR3 DNA sequence: TGTGCCAGCAGAAGGAGACAGGGTACCACCGGGGAGCTGTTTTTT.

Worth noting for this clone: Other DNA sequences within the sample encode an identical CDR3. V gene TRBV29-1 combines with J gene TRBJ1-5; no definite D call. The V gene lost 4 bases and the J gene lost 0 bases, with 4 bases spanning the gap. From germline, CDR1 is SQVTM and CDR2 ANQGSEA. The CDR3 is made up of 12 amino acids. The CDR3 sequence is CSVGDSNQPQHF. DNA for the CDR3: TGCAGCGTTGGGGATAGCAATCAGCCCCAGCATTTT.

This clone was found a few times. The V gene is TRBV30, the J gene TRBJ1-2, with TRBD1 as a possible D gene (5 bases). V was trimmed by 2 bases and J by 8 bases, leaving 15 bases between them. In germline, CDR1 is GTSNPN, CDR2 SVGIG (reference sequence). CDR3 size: 13 residues. DNA of the CDR3: TGTGCCTGGAGTTATTCTGGGGGAGTGGGCTACACCTTC. Translating it yields CAWSYSGGVGYTF. The variable domain in full, completed from reference TRBV30 and TRBJ1-2, reads SQTIHQWPATLVQPVGSPLSLECTVEGTSNPNLYWYRQAAGRGLQLLFYSVGIGQISSEVPQNLSASRPQDRQFILSSKKLLLSDSGFYLCAWSYSGGVGYTFGSGTRLTVV.

V usage is TRBV29-1 and J usage is TRBJ2-3; D may match TRBD1 or TRBD2 (5 bases each). Germline V lookup: CDR1 SQVTM, CDR2 ANQGSEA. Trimming took 1 base from V and 3 from J, leaving 17 bases between them. The CDR3 contains 16 residues. CDR3 region: CSVEGSSGPGTDTQYF. CDR3 coding DNA: TGCAGCGTTGAAGGTTCGTCGGGGCCGGGGACAGATACGCAGTATTTT.

The chain carries TRBV21-1 and TRBJ1-4; the DNA was not compared with TRBD1, the D call given in the table. TRBV21-1 is a listed pseudogene. This CDR3 is built from 13 residues. The CDR3 bases are TGTGCCAGAACAGGAACAACTAATGAAAAACTGTTTTTT. This sequence encodes CARTGTTNEKLFF.

This clone was detected only a few times. The CDR3 bases are TGTGCCAGCAGCTTTAGGGGGGCTAGCACAGATACGCAGTATTTT. It encodes CASSFRGASTDTQYF. The chain couples TRBV7-2 to TRBJ2-3; D may be TRBD1 or TRBD2 (6 bases each). Germline CDR1 SGHTA, CDR2 FQGNSA. The CDR3 covers 15 residues. Trimming shortened V by 3 bases and J by 0 bases, and 10 bases separated the two germline ends.

This chain connects TRBV30 to TRBJ1-2, with D maybe TRBD1 (5 bases). Germline assignment: CDR1 GTSNPN and CDR2 SVGIG (reference sequence). The CDR3 loop spans 17 amino acids. The germline V and J ends were trimmed by 2 bases and 0 bases, with 19 bases remaining between them. The CDR3 loop reads CAWSPWRGQGSNYGYTF. Written as DNA, the CDR3 is TGTGCCTGGAGTCCGTGGCGGGGTCAGGGTTCTAACTATGGCTACACCTTC.

This clone has more than one count but fewer than ten. The chain is built from TRBV28 and TRBJ2-7; weak D call: TRBD2 (6 bases). The CDR3 extends over 12 amino acids. The V gene's germline CDR1 is MDHEN and CDR2 SYDVKM. The V and J ends lost 5 bases and 6 bases respectively, with 11 bases between them. CDR3 DNA sequence: TGTGCCAGCAGTCCTGGGACTGTCGAGCAGTACTTC. It yields the protein CASSPGTVEQYF. Using reference TRBV28 and TRBJ2-7 for the parts outside the CDR3, the full variable domain is DVKVTQSSRYLVKRTGEKVFLECVQDMDHENMFWYRQDPGLGLRLIYFSYDVKMKEKGDIPEGYSVSREKKERFSLILESASTNQTSMYLCASSPGTVEQYFGPGTRLTVT.

The chain has TRBV15 and TRBJ2-7; unclear D gene. V gave up 0 bases and J gave up 0 bases, with 12 bases separating them. The germline gives CDR1 LNHNV, CDR2 YYDKDF (reference sequence). This CDR3 spans 16 amino acids. The CDR3 DNA reads as TGTGCCACCAGCAGAGATTCAAGTGCGAGCTCCTACGAGCAGTACTTC. Its protein is CATSRDSSASSYEQYF.

J is TRBJ1-2 and V is TRBV10-1, with D uncertain. Germline V gives CDR1 WNHNN, CDR2 SYGVQD (reference sequence). The CDR3 is made up of 11 amino acids. V lost 6 bases and J 6 bases, leaving 8 bases between the germline ends. The CDR3 coding sequence is TGCGCCAGCAGGGAAGGGAATGGCTACACCTTC. Residues: CASREGNGYTF.

The chain links TRBV7-2 to TRBJ2-3; 9 bases match TRBD2. CDR3 size: 13 residues. Germline V CDR1 and CDR2: SGHTA, FQGNSA. After removal of 5 bases from V and 5 bases from J, the junction contained 2 bases not matched to a gene. CDR3 region: CASSPRGGDTQYF. The CDR3 DNA reads TGTGCCAGCAGCCCGCGGGGGGGAGATACGCAGTATTTT.

The V call is TRBV6-6, the J call TRBJ2-5, with 10 bases fitting TRBD2. The germline V gene has CDR1 MNHNY and CDR2 SVGAGI (reference sequence). The CDR3 has 16 amino acids. Losses at the gene ends were 6 bases for V and 5 bases for J; bases not matched to a gene: 12. The CDR3 DNA reads as TGTGCCAGCAGCTACGGACTAGCGGTCCCTGGGGAGACCCAGTACTTC. Protein: CASSYGLAVPGETQYF.

This clone was picked up a small number of times. V is TRBV2 and J is TRBJ2-1, with TRBD2 identical over 8 bases. Losses at the gene ends were 11 bases for V and 0 bases for J; bases not matched to a gene: 3. Germline values: CDR1 SNHLY, CDR2 FYNNEI. The CDR3 is 13 amino acids. CDR3 coding DNA: TGTGCCCGCGGGGGGTCCTCCTACAATGAGCAGTTCTTC. As protein: CARGGSSYNEQFF.